The TCR beta chain under discussion was sequenced for a study of graft-versus-host responses after intestinal transplantation. Across the study: Transplant types were multivisceral, liver-intestinal, or isolated intestinal. Anti-thymocyte globulin induction preceded roughly 3 years of tacrolimus and steroid maintenance in all recipients. Study-level results: Early post-transplant HvG declines tracked with peak circulating GvH clone levels. High graft-versus-host to host-versus-graft clonal ratios were seen in allografts of patients with graft-donor T cell macrochimerism.

Comment on this clone: Its antigen remains unknown.

Some clones are missing from TCRdb's copy, which holds only in-frame ones; the method was immunoSEQ multiplex PCR. Found here are just under 90,000 clones, over 80% of them singletons; the top ten hold roughly 17%. Germline CDR1 is SGHNT and CDR2 is YYREEE (reference sequence). The CDR3 loop spans 11 amino acids. Trimming pared 4 bases from V and 9 bases from J, leaving 8 bases between. The sample here was unstimulated CD8+ T cells sorted from spleen or lymph node cells, taken before intestinal transplant. This TCR derives from a human donor who received an intestinal transplant. J is TRBJ2-1 and V is TRBV5-4; no reliable D call. The CDR3 sequence is CASSGNSEQFF. The CDR3 bases are TGTGCCAGCAGCGGGAACAGTGAGCAGTTCTTC.